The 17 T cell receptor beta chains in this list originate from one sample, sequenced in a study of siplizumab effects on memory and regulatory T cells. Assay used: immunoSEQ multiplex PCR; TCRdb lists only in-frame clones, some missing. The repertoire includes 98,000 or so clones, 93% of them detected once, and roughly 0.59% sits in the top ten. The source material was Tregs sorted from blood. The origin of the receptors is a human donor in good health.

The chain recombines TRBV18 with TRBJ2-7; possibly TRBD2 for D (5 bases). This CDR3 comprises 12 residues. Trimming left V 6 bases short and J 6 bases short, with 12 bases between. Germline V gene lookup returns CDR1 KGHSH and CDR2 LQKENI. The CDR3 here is CASSPKRTEQYF. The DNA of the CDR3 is TGTGCCAGCTCGCCAAAGCGGACCGAGCAGTACTTC.

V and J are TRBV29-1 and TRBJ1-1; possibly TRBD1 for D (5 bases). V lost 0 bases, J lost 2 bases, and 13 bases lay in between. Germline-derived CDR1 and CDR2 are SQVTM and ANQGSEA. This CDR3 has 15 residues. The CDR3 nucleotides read TGCAGCGTTGAAGATCTACGGGGCACAAACACTGAAGCTTTCTTT. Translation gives CSVEDLRGTNTEAFF.

The CDR3 sequence: CASGRIPGANEKLFF. The CDR3 nucleotides are TGCGCCAGCGGGCGGATACCCGGTGCTAATGAAAAACTGTTTTTT. This chain uses TRBV5-1 with TRBJ1-4; D is unresolved. The CDR3 length is 15 residues. Trimming pared 7 bases from V and 3 bases from J, leaving 16 bases between. CDR1 and CDR2 (germline): SGHRS, YFSETQ.

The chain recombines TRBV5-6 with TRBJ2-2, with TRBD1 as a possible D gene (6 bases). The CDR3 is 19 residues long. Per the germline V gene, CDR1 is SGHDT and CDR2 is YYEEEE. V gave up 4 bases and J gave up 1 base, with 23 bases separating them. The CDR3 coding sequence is TGTGCCAGCAGCCCTCCCCAAGTTGTGACAGGAGTGAACACCGGGGAGCTGTTTTTT. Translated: CASSPPQVVTGVNTGELFF.

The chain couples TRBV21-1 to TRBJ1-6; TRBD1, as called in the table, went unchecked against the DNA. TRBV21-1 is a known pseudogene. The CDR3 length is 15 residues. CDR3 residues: CASSPWTGDNSPLHF. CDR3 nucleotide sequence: TGTGCCAGCAGCCCTTGGACAGGGGATAATTCACCCCTCCACTTT.

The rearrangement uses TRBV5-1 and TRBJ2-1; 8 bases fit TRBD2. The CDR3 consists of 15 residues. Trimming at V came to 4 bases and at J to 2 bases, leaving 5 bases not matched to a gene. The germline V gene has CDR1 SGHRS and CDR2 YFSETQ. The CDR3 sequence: CASSRSGGPYNEQFF. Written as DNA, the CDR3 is TGCGCCAGCAGCAGGAGCGGGGGTCCCTACAATGAGCAGTTCTTC.

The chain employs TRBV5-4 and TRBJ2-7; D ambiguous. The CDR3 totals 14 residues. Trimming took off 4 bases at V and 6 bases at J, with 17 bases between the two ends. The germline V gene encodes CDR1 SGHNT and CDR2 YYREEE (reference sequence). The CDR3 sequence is CASSPWARRREQYF. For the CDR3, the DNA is TGTGCCAGCAGCCCGTGGGCTCGCCGCCGCGAGCAGTACTTC.

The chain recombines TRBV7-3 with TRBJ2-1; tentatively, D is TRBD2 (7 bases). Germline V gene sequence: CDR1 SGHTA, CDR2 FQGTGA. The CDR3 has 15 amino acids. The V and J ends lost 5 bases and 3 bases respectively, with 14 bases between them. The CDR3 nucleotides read TGTGCCAGCAGCCCGGGAGGAGGGGGCTACAATGAGCAGTTCTTC. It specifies CASSPGGGGYNEQFF.

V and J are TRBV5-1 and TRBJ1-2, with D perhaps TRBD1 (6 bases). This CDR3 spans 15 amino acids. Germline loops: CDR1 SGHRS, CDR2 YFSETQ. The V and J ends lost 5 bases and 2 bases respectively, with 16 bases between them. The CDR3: CASRVRDNGNYGYTF. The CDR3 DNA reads TGCGCCAGCAGGGTCCGGGACAATGGGAACTATGGCTACACCTTC.

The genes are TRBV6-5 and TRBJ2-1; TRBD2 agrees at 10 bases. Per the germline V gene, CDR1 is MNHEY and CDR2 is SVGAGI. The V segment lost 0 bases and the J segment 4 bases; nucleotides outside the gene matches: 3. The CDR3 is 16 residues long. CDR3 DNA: TGTGCCAGCAGTTACTCCGGGACTAGCGCTTACAATGAGCAGTTCTTC. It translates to CASSYSGTSAYNEQFF.

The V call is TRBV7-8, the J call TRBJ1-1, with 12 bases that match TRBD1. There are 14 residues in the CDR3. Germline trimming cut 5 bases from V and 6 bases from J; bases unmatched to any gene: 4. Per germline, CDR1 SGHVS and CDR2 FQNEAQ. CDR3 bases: TGTGCCAGCAGCATGGGACAGGGGGCTCCTGAAGCTTTCTTT. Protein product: CASSMGQGAPEAFF. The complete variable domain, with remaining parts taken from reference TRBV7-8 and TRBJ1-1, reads GAGVSQSPRYKVAKRGQDVALRCDPISGHVSLFWYQQALGQGPEFLTYFQNEAQLDKSGLPSDRFFAERPEGSVSTLKIQRTQQEDSAVYLCASSMGQGAPEAFFGQGTRLTVV.

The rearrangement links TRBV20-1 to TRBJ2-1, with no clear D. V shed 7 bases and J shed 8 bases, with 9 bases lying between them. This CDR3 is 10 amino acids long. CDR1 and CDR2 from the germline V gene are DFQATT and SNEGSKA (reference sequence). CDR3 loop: CSGLGDEQFF. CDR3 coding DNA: TGCAGTGGACTGGGCGATGAGCAGTTCTTC.

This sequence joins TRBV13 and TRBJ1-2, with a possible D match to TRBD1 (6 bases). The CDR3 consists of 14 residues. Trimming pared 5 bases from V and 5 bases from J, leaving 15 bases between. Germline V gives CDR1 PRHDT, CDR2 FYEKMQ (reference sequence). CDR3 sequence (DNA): TGTGCCAGCAGCGCGGACAGTCCTCTTTATGGCTACACCTTC. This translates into CASSADSPLYGYTF.

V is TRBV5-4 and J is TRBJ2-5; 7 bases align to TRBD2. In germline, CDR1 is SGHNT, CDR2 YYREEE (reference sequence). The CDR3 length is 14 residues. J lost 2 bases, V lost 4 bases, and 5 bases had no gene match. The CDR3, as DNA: TGTGCCAGCAGCCCCTGGGGGGGACAAGAGACCCAGTACTTC. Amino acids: CASSPWGGQETQYF.

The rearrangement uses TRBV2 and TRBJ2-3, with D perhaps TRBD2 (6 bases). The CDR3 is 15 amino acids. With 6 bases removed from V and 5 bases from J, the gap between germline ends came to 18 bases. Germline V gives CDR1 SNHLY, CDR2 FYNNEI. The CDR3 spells CASSGGTHGVDTQYF. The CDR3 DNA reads TGTGCCAGCAGCGGCGGGACTCACGGGGTAGATACGCAGTATTTT.

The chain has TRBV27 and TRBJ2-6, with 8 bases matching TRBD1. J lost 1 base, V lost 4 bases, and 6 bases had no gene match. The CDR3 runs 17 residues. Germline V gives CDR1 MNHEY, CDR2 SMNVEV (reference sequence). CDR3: CASSSRQGASGANVLTF. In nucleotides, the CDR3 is TGTGCCAGCAGTTCAAGGCAGGGGGCATCTGGGGCCAACGTCCTGACTTTC.

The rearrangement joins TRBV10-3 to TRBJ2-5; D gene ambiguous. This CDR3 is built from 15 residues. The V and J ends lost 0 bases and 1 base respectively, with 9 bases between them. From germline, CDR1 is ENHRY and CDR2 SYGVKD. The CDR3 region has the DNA TGTGCCATCAGTGAGTCGCAGAACTCCCAAGAGACCCAGTACTTC. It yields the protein CAISESQNSQETQYF.